This TCR beta chain was identified during a study of shared clonotypes between healthy human individuals. General study points: The study found 4.5% to 6% of naive CD4 clonotypes shared across several donors. Non-shared clonotypes showed lower generation probabilities than clonotypes common to all four donors. The study generally estimated greater richness for naive than memory subsets.

The study separated CD4+ cells into CD45RA+ naive and CD45RA-negative memory subsets. Here immunoSEQ multiplex PCR was the method, and the copy in TCRdb shows in-frame clones only, minus some. The sample has 500,000 or so clones, more than 95% seen once. V dropped 6 bases and J dropped 4; count of bases not matched to a gene: 9. Germline loops: CDR1 MNHEY, CDR2 SVGAGI. The CDR3 has 15 amino acids. On this clone: Its target is unknown.

Sequenced material: naive CD4+ T cells sorted from blood. Regarding subset: CD45RA+ positively selected. This sequence was found in a woman aged 25 to 39 in good health. This sequence joins TRBV6-5 and TRBJ2-3; the match to TRBD2 covers 8 bases. The CDR3 sequence is CASRHPGGGADTQYF. DNA for the CDR3: TGTGCCAGCAGACACCCCGGGGGGGGCGCAGATACGCAGTATTTT.